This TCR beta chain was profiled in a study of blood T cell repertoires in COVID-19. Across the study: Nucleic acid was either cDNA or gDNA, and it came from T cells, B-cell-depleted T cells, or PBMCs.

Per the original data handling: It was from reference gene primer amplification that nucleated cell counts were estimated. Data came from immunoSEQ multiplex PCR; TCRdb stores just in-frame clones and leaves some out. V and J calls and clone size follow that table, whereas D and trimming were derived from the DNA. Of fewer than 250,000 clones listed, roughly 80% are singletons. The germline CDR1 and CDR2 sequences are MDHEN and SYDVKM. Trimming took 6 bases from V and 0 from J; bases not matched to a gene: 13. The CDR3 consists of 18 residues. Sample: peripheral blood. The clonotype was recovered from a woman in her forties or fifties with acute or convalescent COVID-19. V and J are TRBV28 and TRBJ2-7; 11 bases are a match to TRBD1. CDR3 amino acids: CASSPLGLGTGGSYEQYF. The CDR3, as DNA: TGTGCCAGCAGCCCTCTGGGCCTCGGGACAGGGGGCTCCTACGAGCAGTACTTC.